These T cell receptor beta chains were read from a single sample in a study of T cells in Graves' hyperthyroidism and ophthalmopathy. TCRdb redid the calling of the multiplex PCR reads with MiXCR, one entry per CDR3 protein. Counted here are 530,000 or so distinct CDR3 sequences, less than 25% occurring once; the ten biggest clones make up about 10%. Specimen: blood. These receptors all stem from a woman under 40 with Graves' ophthalmopathy. Both conserved end residues are part of each CDR3. Fields, in order: clone size, V gene, J gene, D gene, CDR3 protein, CDR3 DNA. A D gene is named only where the DNA matches it firmly. Clone size, where shown, is once, few, many, or a class for clones that have expanded.

abundance: NA
v_gene: TRBV7-9
j_gene: TRBJ1-2
d_gene: NA
CDR3aa: CASSLVSPGTAGYTF
CDR3nt: TGTGCCAGCAGCTTAGTTTCCCCGGGAACTGCTGGCTACACCTTC

abundance: NA
v_gene: TRBV11-3
j_gene: TRBJ2-4
d_gene: NA
CDR3aa: CASSSRTADIQYF
CDR3nt: TGTGCCAGCAGCTCCCGCACCGCAGACATTCAGTACTTC

abundance: NA
v_gene: TRBV7-3
j_gene: TRBJ1-2
d_gene: NA
CDR3aa: CASSMGLDYGYTF
CDR3nt: TGTGCCAGCAGCATGGGACTAGACTATGGCTACACCTTC

abundance: many
v_gene: TRBV6-1
j_gene: TRBJ2-5
d_gene: TRBD1
CDR3aa: CASSGIPGQRSTQYF
CDR3nt: TGTGCCAGCAGCGGTATTCCGGGACAGCGTTCGACCCAGTACTTC

abundance: NA
v_gene: TRBV28
j_gene: TRBJ2-7
d_gene: NA
CDR3aa: CASRGQVPNYEQYF
CDR3nt: TGTGCCAGCAGGGGGCAAGTGCCCAACTACGAGCAGTACTTC

abundance: many
v_gene: TRBV7-9
j_gene: TRBJ1-1
d_gene: NA
CDR3aa: CASSPLQGRNTEAFF
CDR3nt: TGTGCCAGCAGCCCCCTCCAGGGGCGGAACACTGAAGCTTTCTTT

abundance: many
v_gene: TRBV7-9
j_gene: TRBJ1-1
d_gene: NA
CDR3aa: CASSLDAGSTEAFF
CDR3nt: TGTGCCAGCAGCTTAGATGCGGGCTCCACTGAAGCTTTCTTT

abundance: many
v_gene: TRBV25-1
j_gene: TRBJ1-1
d_gene: TRBD1
CDR3aa: CASRREGASIEAFF
CDR3nt: TGTGCCAGCAGGAGGGAGGGGGCTTCGATTGAAGCTTTCTTT

abundance: few
v_gene: TRBV3-1
j_gene: TRBJ2-5
d_gene: TRBD2
CDR3aa: CASSQGGVGTQYF
CDR3nt: TGTGCCAGCAGCCAGGGAGGGGTAGGGACCCAGTACTTC

abundance: many
v_gene: TRBV12-3/TRBV12-4
j_gene: TRBJ2-4
d_gene: NA
CDR3aa: CASSTAQGSKNIQYF
CDR3nt: TGTGCCAGCAGTACTGCTCAGGGATCCAAAAACATTCAGTACTTC

abundance: NA
v_gene: TRBV20-1
j_gene: TRBJ1-1
d_gene: NA
CDR3aa: CSARRVLNTEAFF
CDR3nt: TGCAGTGCTAGACGGGTTTTGAACACTGAAGCTTTCTTT

abundance: many
v_gene: TRBV6-5
j_gene: TRBJ1-2
d_gene: TRBD1
CDR3aa: CASSYYRRDRTNYGYTF
CDR3nt: TGTGCCAGCAGTTATTACCGGAGGGACAGAACTAACTATGGCTACACCTTC

abundance: many
v_gene: TRBV6-5
j_gene: TRBJ1-1
d_gene: TRBD1
CDR3aa: CASSSLTGEAFF
CDR3nt: TGTGCCAGCAGTTCCCTGACAGGGGAAGCTTTCTTT

abundance: few
v_gene: TRBV18
j_gene: TRBJ1-3
d_gene: NA
CDR3aa: CASSPGGAGNTIYF
CDR3nt: TGTGCCAGCTCACCGGGGGGTGCAGGAAACACCATATATTTT

abundance: NA
v_gene: TRBV20-1
j_gene: TRBJ2-2
d_gene: NA
CDR3aa: CSARDGGGLTGELFF
CDR3nt: TGCAGTGCTAGAGATGGAGGGGGCCTTACCGGGGAGCTGTTTTTT

abundance: few
v_gene: TRBV6-1
j_gene: TRBJ1-2
d_gene: NA
CDR3aa: CASSELGAYGYTF
CDR3nt: TGTGCCAGCAGTGAGTTGGGGGCCTATGGCTACACCTTC

abundance: NA
v_gene: TRBV5-1
j_gene: TRBJ1-1
d_gene: NA
CDR3aa: CASSLWSVNTEAFF
CDR3nt: TGCGCCAGCAGCTTGTGGTCAGTGAACACTGAAGCTTTCTTT

abundance: many
v_gene: TRBV11-2
j_gene: TRBJ1-5
d_gene: TRBD1
CDR3aa: CAPAGDRGLSNQPQHF
CDR3nt: TGTGCCCCCGCGGGGGACAGGGGACTGAGCAATCAGCCCCAGCATTTT

abundance: NA
v_gene: TRBV12-3/TRBV12-4
j_gene: TRBJ2-7
d_gene: NA
CDR3aa: CASSFHRSGGGEQYF
CDR3nt: TGTGCCAGCAGTTTCCACCGGTCCGGAGGTGGCGAGCAGTACTTC

abundance: many
v_gene: TRBV28
j_gene: TRBJ1-5
d_gene: NA
CDR3aa: CASSLGRVPQHF
CDR3nt: TGTGCCAGCAGTTTAGGCCGGGTTCCCCAGCATTTT

abundance: once
v_gene: TRBV2
j_gene: TRBJ2-5
d_gene: TRBD2
CDR3aa: CGSAGTSGGETQYF
CDR3nt: TGTGGAAGCGCCGGGACTAGCGGGGGAGAGACCCAGTACTTC

abundance: many
v_gene: TRBV30
j_gene: TRBJ2-7
d_gene: TRBD2
CDR3aa: CAWSVRLRGVSYEQYF
CDR3nt: TGTGCCTGGAGTGTAAGGTTGCGGGGGGTCTCGTACGAGCAGTACTTC

abundance: NA
v_gene: TRBV5-1
j_gene: TRBJ2-7
d_gene: TRBD1
CDR3aa: CASSYGGQGYYEQYF
CDR3nt: TGCGCCAGCAGCTACGGGGGACAGGGTTATTACGAGCAGTACTTC

abundance: many
v_gene: TRBV19
j_gene: TRBJ1-3
d_gene: NA
CDR3aa: CASSITASGNTIYF
CDR3nt: TGTGCCAGTAGTATCACAGCGAGCGGAAACACCATATATTTT

abundance: many
v_gene: TRBV6-5
j_gene: TRBJ1-6
d_gene: NA
CDR3aa: CASSYQNSPLHF
CDR3nt: TGTGCCAGCAGTTACCAGAATTCACCCCTCCACTTT

abundance: many
v_gene: TRBV19
j_gene: TRBJ1-2
d_gene: NA
CDR3aa: CASSIFGAGSYGYTF
CDR3nt: TGTGCCAGTAGTATATTTGGGGCCGGAAGCTATGGCTACACCTTC

abundance: many
v_gene: TRBV6-1
j_gene: TRBJ1-2
d_gene: TRBD1
CDR3aa: CASQTGGGFGYTF
CDR3nt: TGTGCCAGCCAGACAGGGGGTGGATTTGGCTACACCTTC

abundance: many
v_gene: TRBV6-1
j_gene: TRBJ1-5
d_gene: TRBD1
CDR3aa: CASSARDRGLRQPQHF
CDR3nt: TGTGCCAGCAGTGCCCGGGACAGGGGGCTGCGGCAGCCCCAGCATTTT

abundance: NA
v_gene: TRBV2
j_gene: TRBJ2-4
d_gene: TRBD2
CDR3aa: CASGEREGHANIQYF
CDR3nt: TGTGCCAGCGGCGAGCGGGAGGGCCATGCAAACATTCAGTACTTC

abundance: few
v_gene: TRBV6-1
j_gene: TRBJ2-6
d_gene: NA
CDR3aa: CASRVISGANVLTF
CDR3nt: TGTGCCAGCAGGGTGATCTCTGGGGCCAACGTCCTGACTTTC

abundance: many
v_gene: TRBV13
j_gene: TRBJ2-5
d_gene: TRBD1
CDR3aa: CASSTRRTGGLETQYF
CDR3nt: TGTGCCAGCAGCACACGCAGGACAGGGGGCTTGGAGACCCAGTACTTC

abundance: many
v_gene: TRBV5-1
j_gene: TRBJ2-5
d_gene: NA
CDR3aa: CASKVAGAQYF
CDR3nt: TGCGCCAGCAAGGTAGCCGGGGCCCAGTACTTC

abundance: few
v_gene: TRBV12-3/TRBV12-4
j_gene: TRBJ1-4
d_gene: TRBD1
CDR3aa: CASSFRDSNEKLFF
CDR3nt: TGTGCCAGCAGTTTCAGGGACAGCAATGAAAAACTGTTTTTT

abundance: NA
v_gene: TRBV20-1
j_gene: TRBJ1-2
d_gene: NA
CDR3aa: CSARQNLHEYYGYTF
CDR3nt: TGCAGTGCTAGACAGAACCTTCATGAGTACTATGGTTACACCTTC

abundance: few
v_gene: TRBV6-1
j_gene: TRBJ1-2
d_gene: NA
CDR3aa: CATQSNYGYTF
CDR3nt: TGTGCCACTCAGTCTAACTATGGCTACACCTTC

abundance: many
v_gene: TRBV6-1
j_gene: TRBJ2-4
d_gene: NA
CDR3aa: CASSHRANIQYF
CDR3nt: TGTGCCAGCAGCCACAGAGCGAACATTCAGTACTTC

abundance: NA
v_gene: TRBV6-1
j_gene: TRBJ2-2
d_gene: NA
CDR3aa: CASSEPIRTGELFF
CDR3nt: TGTGCCAGCAGTGAACCCATCCGCACCGGGGAGCTGTTTTTT

abundance: once
v_gene: TRBV6-5
j_gene: TRBJ2-7
d_gene: NA
CDR3aa: CASSYLGPGVSSYDQYF
CDR3nt: TGTGCCAGCAGTTACTTAGGTCCGGGGGTAAGCTCCTACGATCAGTACTTC

abundance: many
v_gene: TRBV5-1
j_gene: TRBJ1-6
d_gene: NA
CDR3aa: CASSLVAGSPLHF
CDR3nt: TGCGCCAGCAGCTTGGTAGCAGGTTCACCCCTCCACTTT

abundance: few
v_gene: TRBV20-1
j_gene: TRBJ1-5
d_gene: TRBD1
CDR3aa: CSARTGVSNQPQHF
CDR3nt: TGCAGTGCTAGAACAGGGGTAAGCAATCAGCCCCAGCATTTT

abundance: many
v_gene: TRBV29-1
j_gene: TRBJ1-2
d_gene: NA
CDR3aa: CSVGGAENYGYTF
CDR3nt: TGCAGCGTTGGAGGAGCAGAGAACTATGGCTACACCTTC

abundance: NA
v_gene: TRBV6-1
j_gene: TRBJ2-2
d_gene: NA
CDR3aa: CATLGRGELFF
CDR3nt: TGTGCCACCTTAGGACGCGGGGAGCTGTTTTTT

abundance: many
v_gene: TRBV11-2
j_gene: TRBJ1-1
d_gene: NA
CDR3aa: CASRPRPAGEAFF
CDR3nt: TGTGCCAGCAGGCCTCGTCCCGCGGGTGAAGCTTTCTTT

abundance: many
v_gene: TRBV6-5
j_gene: TRBJ1-5
d_gene: NA
CDR3aa: CASSYYPGNNQPQHF
CDR3nt: TGTGCCAGCAGTTATTACCCGGGGAACAATCAGCCCCAGCATTTT

abundance: NA
v_gene: TRBV6-5
j_gene: TRBJ1-2
d_gene: NA
CDR3aa: CASSYLGEPYGYTF
CDR3nt: TGTGCCAGCAGTTACCTCGGGGAGCCCTATGGCTACACCTTC

abundance: NA
v_gene: TRBV30
j_gene: TRBJ1-5
d_gene: TRBD1
CDR3aa: CAWSLRTGGHQPQHF
CDR3nt: TGTGCCTGGAGTCTCCGGACAGGGGGGCATCAGCCCCAGCATTTT

abundance: NA
v_gene: TRBV20-1
j_gene: TRBJ2-7
d_gene: NA
CDR3aa: CSARSPRQRLYEQYF
CDR3nt: TGCAGTGCTAGATCCCCTCGACAGCGACTCTACGAGCAGTACTTC

abundance: many
v_gene: TRBV6-1
j_gene: TRBJ1-2
d_gene: TRBD1
CDR3aa: CASSQTGGHGYTF
CDR3nt: TGTGCCAGCAGTCAGACAGGGGGGCATGGCTACACCTTC

abundance: NA
v_gene: TRBV6-2/TRBV6-3
j_gene: TRBJ1-5
d_gene: TRBD1
CDR3aa: CASRPDREVSNQPQHF
CDR3nt: TGTGCCAGCAGACCGGACAGGGAAGTTAGCAATCAGCCCCAGCATTTT

abundance: NA
v_gene: TRBV3-1
j_gene: TRBJ2-2
d_gene: NA
CDR3aa: CASSQYPGELFF
CDR3nt: TGTGCCAGCAGCCAATACCCCGGGGAGCTGTTTTTT

abundance: many
v_gene: TRBV5-5
j_gene: TRBJ1-1
d_gene: NA
CDR3aa: CASSFEWLEAGTEAFF
CDR3nt: TGTGCCAGCAGCTTTGAGTGGTTGGAAGCGGGGACTGAAGCTTTCTTT

abundance: NA
v_gene: TRBV30
j_gene: TRBJ2-5
d_gene: NA
CDR3aa: CAWSVLAQGWETQYF
CDR3nt: TGTGCCTGGAGTGTACTAGCTCAGGGCTGGGAGACCCAGTACTTC

abundance: many
v_gene: TRBV7-2
j_gene: TRBJ1-5
d_gene: NA
CDR3aa: CASSLDDNQPQHF
CDR3nt: TGTGCCAGCAGCTTAGACGACAATCAGCCCCAGCATTTT

abundance: many
v_gene: TRBV27
j_gene: TRBJ2-7
d_gene: NA
CDR3aa: CASSLSWTNYEQYF
CDR3nt: TGTGCCAGCAGTTTATCCTGGACAAACTACGAGCAGTACTTC

abundance: few
v_gene: TRBV6-4
j_gene: TRBJ1-1
d_gene: NA
CDR3aa: CASSDFRRNTEAFF
CDR3nt: TGTGCCAGCAGTGACTTCAGGAGAAACACTGAAGCTTTCTTT

abundance: once
v_gene: TRBV13
j_gene: TRBJ1-5
d_gene: NA
CDR3aa: CASGVGRNDQPQHF
CDR3nt: TGTGCCAGCGGGGTCGGCAGGAACGATCAGCCCCAGCATTTT

abundance: many
v_gene: TRBV5-1
j_gene: TRBJ1-1
d_gene: NA
CDR3aa: CASSLTDSRNTEAFF
CDR3nt: TGCGCCAGCAGCTTAACGGACAGCCGAAACACTGAAGCTTTCTTT

abundance: many
v_gene: TRBV27
j_gene: TRBJ1-5
d_gene: NA
CDR3aa: CASSLSDGNQPQHF
CDR3nt: TGTGCCAGCAGTTTATCGGACGGCAATCAGCCCCAGCATTTT

abundance: many
v_gene: TRBV20-1
j_gene: TRBJ2-2
d_gene: NA
CDR3aa: CSARGSGSRNTGELFF
CDR3nt: TGCAGTGCTAGAGGGTCGGGCTCAAGAAACACCGGGGAGCTGTTTTTT

abundance: NA
v_gene: TRBV3-1
j_gene: TRBJ1-1
d_gene: NA
CDR3aa: CASSQFRQGPEAFF
CDR3nt: TGTGCCAGCAGCCAATTCCGACAAGGGCCTGAAGCTTTCTTT